Sequencing of this T cell receptor beta chain was carried out in a study of cytomegalovirus exposure and HLA in healthy donors. Note on this clone: Its antigen is undetermined.

Measured with immunoSEQ multiplex PCR; TCRdb has only the in-frame clones, and not every one. Of some 59,000 clones in the sample, 75% to 90% were seen once. Study-wide points: High specificity and sensitivity for cytomegalovirus status were reported for the classifier. According to a subsequent analysis, TCR clusters from the first cohort were inclined to appear together in the roughly 110 validation repertoires.

The CDR3 sequence is 18 residues long. V shed 5 bases and J 0 bases; nucleotides not matched to a gene: 9. The germline CDR1 and CDR2 sequences are LNHDA and SQIVND (reference sequence). V usage is TRBV19 and J usage is TRBJ2-3; 12 bases are shared with TRBD2. The clonotype originates from a young woman in good health and CMV-seronegative. Input material: PBMCs. CDR3 bases: TGTGCCAGTAGTCCTCGACTAGCGGGGGACTCAAGCACAGATACGCAGTATTTT. This encodes CASSPRLAGDSSTDTQYF.